The 3 T cell receptor beta chains given below trace back to one sample, sequenced in a study of shared clonotypes between healthy human individuals. The protocol was immunoSEQ multiplex PCR, while the TCRdb copy is restricted to in-frame clones and leaves out a portion. The sample has millions of clones, just over 90% seen once. The sequencing input was naive CD4+ T cells from PBMCs. The sample's subset: CD45RA+ positively selected. All receptors derive from a man aged 18 to 29 in good health. Some clones in this sample may be carry-over from other donors' samples.

This clone came up once. This sequence joins TRBV7-2 and TRBJ1-5; 11 nucleotides agree with TRBD1. Germline lookup yields CDR1 SGHTA and CDR2 FQGNSA. V shed 1 base, J shed 4 bases, and the junction held 3 bases outside the gene matches. CDR3 length equals 16 residues. The CDR3 DNA sequence: TGTGCCAGCAGCTTAGTTGGGACAGGGGGTAATCAGCCCCAGCATTTT. It specifies CASSLVGTGGNQPQHF.

This clone appeared a single time. The chain combines TRBV5-1 with TRBJ2-4; TRBD2 matches at 10 bases. Losses at the gene ends were 4 bases for V and 7 bases for J; bases not matched to a gene: 14. CDR1 is SGHRS, CDR2 YFSETQ, per germline. The CDR3 is 17 residues long. CDR3 amino acids: CASSVNRGAGLANIQYF. CDR3 in DNA: TGCGCCAGCAGCGTAAATCGCGGCGCGGGACTAGCGAACATTCAGTACTTC.

The rearrangement uses TRBV11-2 and TRBJ1-2; D is undetermined. Looked up from germline, CDR1 is SGHAT and CDR2 is FQNNGV. This CDR3 is built from 14 residues. With 1 base removed from V and 3 bases from J, the gap between germline ends came to 9 bases. The CDR3: CASSLVGQYYGYTF. The CDR3 DNA is TGTGCCAGCAGCTTAGTTGGGCAGTACTATGGCTACACCTTC.